The 14 T cell receptor beta chains below were found in one sample sequenced in a study of blood T cell repertoires in COVID-19. TCRdb's table, derived via immunoSEQ multiplex PCR, lists solely in-frame clones and lacks some. The sample yields 130,000 to 150,000 clones, just under 90% seen once. Sequencing used peripheral blood. Receptor source: a woman in her forties or fifties with active or convalescent COVID-19.

This chain uses TRBV29-1 with TRBJ1-1; D is unresolved. The CDR3 runs to 11 residues. The V gene lost 3 bases and the J gene lost 1 base, with 3 bases spanning the gap. Per the germline V gene, CDR1 is SQVTM and CDR2 is ANQGSEA. As DNA, the CDR3 is TGCAGCGTTGATCGGAACACTGAAGCTTTCTTT. Translating it yields CSVDRNTEAFF.

This rearrangement joins TRBV30 to TRBJ2-5, with TRBD2 identical over 14 bases. The CDR3 extends over 13 amino acids. Looked up from germline, CDR1 is GTSNPN and CDR2 is SVGIG (reference sequence). With V trimmed by 3 bases and J by 9 bases, 3 bases remained unmatched. This CDR3 reads CAWRGLAGVAQYF. CDR3 nucleotide sequence: TGTGCCTGGAGGGGACTAGCGGGGGTGGCCCAGTACTTC.

This clone was seen just once. The V and J genes are TRBV4-3 and TRBJ1-1, with D perhaps TRBD1 (6 bases). V dropped 2 bases and J dropped 5 bases, with 9 bases sitting between them. Germline V CDR1 and CDR2: LGHNA, YSLEER. This CDR3 has 13 amino acids. The CDR3 DNA reads TGCGCCAGCAGCCAACTAACAGGGACTGAAGCTTTCTTT. It is translated as CASSQLTGTEAFF.

The rearrangement joins TRBV11-2 to TRBJ2-2, with 7 bases identical to TRBD2. The CDR3 extends over 17 amino acids. Germline V gives CDR1 SGHAT, CDR2 FQNNGV. V was clipped by 3 bases and J by 5 bases; unmatched bases: 12. DNA for the CDR3: TGTGCCAGCAGCTTCGCTCCAGCGGGGCCGGGGACCGGGGAGCTGTTTTTT. This codes for CASSFAPAGPGTGELFF.

J is TRBJ2-5 and V is TRBV2; 12 bases match TRBD2. Trimming took 10 bases from V and 5 from J; bases not matched to a gene: 17. There are 17 residues in the CDR3. Germline values: CDR1 SNHLY, CDR2 FYNNEI. The CDR3 sequence is CATYRLAGESGGETQYF. The CDR3 DNA reads TGTGCCACCTATAGACTAGCGGGAGAATCTGGGGGTGAGACCCAGTACTTC.

The rearrangement links TRBV28 to TRBJ2-3; D is perhaps TRBD2 (6 bases). The CDR3 has 14 residues. Germline values: CDR1 MDHEN, CDR2 SYDVKM. Trimming took 4 bases from V and 3 from J, leaving 11 bases between them. As DNA, the CDR3 is TGTGCCAGCAGTTACGGGGGTAGGACAGATACGCAGTATTTT. This encodes CASSYGGRTDTQYF.

The chain has TRBV20-1 and TRBJ2-7; 8 bases align to TRBD1. Germline V gene data show CDR1 as DFQATT and CDR2 as SNEGSKA (reference sequence). CDR3 length: 13 residues. With 3 bases clipped from V and 7 bases from J, the junction kept 8 bases outside the gene matches. The CDR3 region has the DNA TGCAGTGCTAGTAACAGGGGGAGGAGGGAGCAGTACTTC. This translates into CSASNRGRREQYF.

This rearrangement joins TRBV11-2 to TRBJ2-3; the D is unclear. Germline assignment: CDR1 SGHAT and CDR2 FQNNGV. Trimming stripped 5 bases from V and 0 bases from J, with 18 bases between. The CDR3 totals 17 residues. Written as DNA, the CDR3 is TGTGCCAGCAGCCACGACTCGCGAACGACTAGCACAGATACGCAGTATTTT. Protein product: CASSHDSRTTSTDTQYF.

The chain carries TRBV15 and TRBJ1-6; the match to TRBD1 covers 7 bases. The junction had 7 bases not matched to a gene; V was cut back by 3 bases and J by 5 bases. In germline, CDR1 is LNHNV, CDR2 YYDKDF (reference sequence). CDR3 length equals 16 residues. Here the CDR3 DNA reads TGTGCCACCAGCAGTAAGACAGGGACCCATAATTCACCCCTCCACTTT. Residues: CATSSKTGTHNSPLHF.

The rearrangement links TRBV18 to TRBJ1-5, with 9 bases aligning to TRBD1. The CDR3 contains 15 residues. Losses at the gene ends were 1 base for V and 5 bases for J; bases not matched to a gene: 3. CDR1 and CDR2 from the germline V gene are KGHSH and LQKENI. This chain's CDR3 is CASSPRTGADQPQHF. The DNA of the CDR3 is TGTGCCAGCTCACCACGGACAGGGGCTGATCAGCCCCAGCATTTT.

The V call is TRBV19, the J call TRBJ1-6; 7 bases match TRBD1. From germline, CDR1 is LNHDA and CDR2 SQIVND (reference sequence). Losses at the gene ends were 9 bases for V and 7 bases for J; bases not matched to a gene: 12. This CDR3 is built from 15 residues. CDR3 protein: CASSTVRGWNSPLHF. The CDR3 nucleotides read TGTGCCAGCTCAACCGTCAGGGGGTGGAATTCACCCCTCCACTTT.

This sequence joins TRBV30 and TRBJ2-3; the D is unclear. There are 12 residues in the CDR3. Trimming took 2 bases from V and 4 from J, leaving 7 bases between them. CDR1 and CDR2 (germline): GTSNPN, SVGIG (reference sequence). This CDR3 reads CAWSPVPDTQYF. CDR3 nucleotide sequence: TGTGCCTGGAGTCCTGTCCCAGATACGCAGTATTTT.

The gene calls are TRBV28 and TRBJ1-1, with D possibly being TRBD1 (5 bases). Germline values: CDR1 MDHEN, CDR2 SYDVKM. Trimming removed 2 bases from V and 11 bases from J, with 15 bases in between. The CDR3 consists of 13 residues. CDR3 protein: CASSLRTPETAFF. As DNA, the CDR3 is TGTGCCAGCAGTTTAAGGACACCTGAAACGGCTTTCTTT.

The rearrangement joins TRBV29-1 to TRBJ1-1; D is uncertain. V shed 5 bases and J shed 0 bases, with 16 bases lying between them. CDR3 size: 15 residues. The V gene's germline CDR1 is SQVTM and CDR2 ANQGSEA. The CDR3 coding sequence is TGCAGCGTTCGGGTTTCTAGAGCCCTGAACACTGAAGCTTTCTTT. Its translation is CSVRVSRALNTEAFF.